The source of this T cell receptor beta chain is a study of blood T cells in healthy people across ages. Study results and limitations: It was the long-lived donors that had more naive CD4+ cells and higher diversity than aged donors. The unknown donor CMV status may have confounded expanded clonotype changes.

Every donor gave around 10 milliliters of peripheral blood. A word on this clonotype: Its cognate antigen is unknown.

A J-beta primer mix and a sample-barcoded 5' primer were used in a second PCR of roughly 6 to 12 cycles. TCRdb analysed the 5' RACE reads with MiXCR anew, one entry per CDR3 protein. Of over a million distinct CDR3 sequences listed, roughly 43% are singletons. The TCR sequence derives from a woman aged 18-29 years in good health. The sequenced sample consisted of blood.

The CDR3 sequence: CASSLGRYGGNVDTQYF. CDR3 nucleotide sequence: TGTGCCAGCAGTCTCGGCCGCTATGGGGGGAATGTTGATACGCAGTATTTT. This chain joins TRBV28 and TRBJ2-3, with D perhaps TRBD2 (6 bases). V was shortened by 5 bases and J by 6 bases, with 24 bases between the two germline ends. This CDR3 has 17 amino acids. Germline V gives CDR1 MDHEN, CDR2 SYDVKM.